Listed below are T cell receptor beta chains from one sample, sequenced in a study of response to subunit inactivated influenza vaccine. Via MiXCR, TCRdb re-called the RT-PCR reads, giving one row per CDR3 protein. The data contain more than 250,000 distinct CDR3 sequences, about a fifth of them singletons. Sequenced here: PBMCs from blood, sampled less than 22 months after vaccination. The source of these receptors is a man aged 50 to 75 who received an inactivated influenza vaccine. The CDR3 runs from the conserved cysteine through the conserved F or W. Each record gives: D gene, J gene, V gene, clone size, CDR3 protein, CDR3 DNA. D genes are given only for firm matches. Clone size, where shown, is once, few, many, or a class for clones that have expanded.

D: TRBD1; J: TRBJ1-1; V: TRBV29-1; size: many; CDR3: CSVSTGFGSEAFF; DNA: TGCAGCGTCTCGACAGGGTTTGGGTCGGAAGCTTTCTTT
D: -; J: TRBJ2-1; V: TRBV29-1; size: few; CDR3: CSDLGYNEQFF; DNA: TGCAGCGACCTTGGTTACAATGAGCAGTTCTTC
D: -; J: TRBJ2-1; V: TRBV9; size: few; CDR3: CASSAREQGTNEQFF; DNA: TGTGCCAGCAGCGCCAGGGAGCAGGGAACGAATGAGCAGTTCTTC
D: -; J: TRBJ2-5; V: TRBV20-1; size: few; CDR3: CSARGREETQYF; DNA: TGCAGTGCTAGGGGCAGGGAAGAGACCCAGTACTTC
D: TRBD1; J: TRBJ2-2; V: TRBV20-1; size: few; CDR3: CSANRPGTGGTGELFF; DNA: TGCAGTGCCAATCGCCCCGGGACAGGGGGGACCGGGGAGCTGTTTTTT
D: TRBD1; J: TRBJ1-1; V: TRBV6-1; size: few; CDR3: CASRPTGGNTEAFF; DNA: TGTGCCAGCAGGCCGACAGGGGGGAACACTGAAGCTTTCTTT
D: -; J: TRBJ2-3; V: TRBV10-1; size: few; CDR3: CASSELSSTDTQYF; DNA: TGCGCCAGCAGTGAGCTGTCTAGCACAGATACGCAGTATTTT
D: -; J: TRBJ2-7; V: TRBV20-1; size: -; CDR3: CSGVGPPDEQYF; DNA: TGCAGTGGAGTGGGGCCGCCTGACGAGCAGTACTTC
D: -; J: TRBJ2-2; V: TRBV29-1; size: many; CDR3: CSVEGQATGELFF; DNA: TGCAGCGTTGAAGGACAAGCCACCGGGGAGCTGTTTTTT
D: -; J: TRBJ2-1; V: TRBV11-2; size: few; CDR3: CASSLGRNNEQFF; DNA: TGTGCCAGCAGCTTAGGCCGGAACAATGAGCAGTTCTTC
D: -; J: TRBJ1-1; V: TRBV12-3/TRBV12-4; size: many; CDR3: CASSFSGGTEAFF; DNA: TGTGCCAGCAGTTTTTCTGGGGGCACTGAAGCTTTCTTT
D: TRBD1; J: TRBJ1-5; V: TRBV13; size: many; CDR3: CASSLGVVGQGNQPQHF; DNA: TGTGCCAGCAGCTTAGGCGTTGTGGGACAGGGGAATCAGCCCCAGCATTTT
D: -; J: TRBJ2-7; V: TRBV7-9; size: few; CDR3: CASSSGYSGQYF; DNA: TGTGCCAGCAGCTCCGGATACTCGGGGCAGTACTTC
D: -; J: TRBJ2-3; V: TRBV6-2/TRBV6-3; size: -; CDR3: CASSPISRIDTQYF; DNA: TGTGCCAGCTCCCCCATCTCCCGTATAGATACGCAGTATTTT
D: TRBD2; J: TRBJ2-1; V: TRBV5-1; size: -; CDR3: CASSTGGGSYNEQFF; DNA: TGCGCCAGCAGCACGGGGGGGGGCTCCTACAATGAGCAGTTCTTC
D: TRBD1; J: TRBJ2-1; V: TRBV11-2; size: few; CDR3: CASSLPNRGLYNEQFF; DNA: TGTGCCAGCAGCTTACCGAATAGGGGGCTCTACAATGAGCAGTTCTTC
D: TRBD1; J: TRBJ1-2; V: TRBV3-1; size: few; CDR3: CASSQAGGVYGYTF; DNA: TGTGCCAGCAGCCAAGCAGGGGGCGTCTATGGCTACACCTTC
D: -; J: TRBJ1-1; V: TRBV10-3; size: -; CDR3: CAISESVGTERNTEAFF; DNA: TGTGCCATCAGTGAGTCAGTAGGAACGGAGAGGAACACTGAAGCTTTCTTT
D: -; J: TRBJ1-2; V: TRBV6-6; size: many; CDR3: CASSLGSGYTF; DNA: TGTGCCAGCAGTTTGGGGTCTGGCTACACCTTC
D: -; J: TRBJ1-5; V: TRBV12-3/TRBV12-4; size: few; CDR3: CASRRTGSNQPQHF; DNA: TGTGCCAGCAGGCGGACGGGTTCCAATCAGCCCCAGCATTTT